Here is one T cell receptor beta chain with its context. The data were produced by immunoSEQ multiplex PCR, yet TCRdb's version contains in-frame clones alone and is incomplete. The sample holds fewer than 250,000 clones, 86% seen once. Trimming pared 2 bases from V and 8 bases from J, leaving 15 bases between. The CDR3 sequence is 14 residues long. Germline V CDR1 and CDR2: MNHEY, SVGEGT. This sample is part of a study of blood T cell repertoires in COVID-19. Study details: Acute and convalescent COVID-19 specimens originated in the United States, Italy and Spain.

Sequencing was carried out using PBMCs or T cells enriched from blood (not recorded which). The TCR comes from a woman aged 45-59 years who had recovered from COVID-19. This chain uses TRBV6-2 or TRBV6-3 with TRBJ1-2; no definite D call. CDR3 sequence (DNA): TGTGCCAGCAGTTACGCCGGCCCGGGAGGCGGCTACACCTTC. Translation gives CASSYAGPGGGYTF.